This TCR beta chain was sequenced in a study of early T cells in non-severe SARS-CoV-2 infection. Study findings and constraints: Private and CD4 specificities were missed by VDJdb matching, which favored anti-spike CD8 responses.

Comment on this clonotype: Its antigen is not known.

CDR3 length equals 18 residues. Germline V gives CDR1 MDHEN, CDR2 SYDVKM. V was pared by 3 bases and J by 4 bases, with 23 bases between. Individual cDNA molecules were tagged with unique molecular identifiers, the study reported. One entry per CDR3 protein results from TCRdb running MiXCR on the 5' RACE reads. The sample shows tens of thousands of distinct CDR3 sequences, under 8% of them seen only once. The sequences come from whole blood, collected at baseline. This clonotype was sampled from an adult who was a healthcare worker with PCR-confirmed SARS-CoV-2 infection or an uninfected control (not recorded which). The V and J genes are TRBV28 and TRBJ2-3; D may correspond to TRBD1 or TRBD2 (6 bases each). The CDR3 is CASSLKEGVLTFSDTQYF. The DNA of the CDR3 is TGTGCCAGCAGTTTGAAGGAGGGGGTACTAACCTTTTCAGATACGCAGTATTTT. The full variable domain, its missing parts supplied by reference TRBV28 and TRBJ2-3, is DVKVTQSSRYLVKRTGEKVFLECVQDMDHENMFWYRQDPGLGLRLIYFSYDVKMKEKGDIPEGYSVSREKKERFSLILESASTNQTSMYLCASSLKEGVLTFSDTQYFGPGTRLTVL.